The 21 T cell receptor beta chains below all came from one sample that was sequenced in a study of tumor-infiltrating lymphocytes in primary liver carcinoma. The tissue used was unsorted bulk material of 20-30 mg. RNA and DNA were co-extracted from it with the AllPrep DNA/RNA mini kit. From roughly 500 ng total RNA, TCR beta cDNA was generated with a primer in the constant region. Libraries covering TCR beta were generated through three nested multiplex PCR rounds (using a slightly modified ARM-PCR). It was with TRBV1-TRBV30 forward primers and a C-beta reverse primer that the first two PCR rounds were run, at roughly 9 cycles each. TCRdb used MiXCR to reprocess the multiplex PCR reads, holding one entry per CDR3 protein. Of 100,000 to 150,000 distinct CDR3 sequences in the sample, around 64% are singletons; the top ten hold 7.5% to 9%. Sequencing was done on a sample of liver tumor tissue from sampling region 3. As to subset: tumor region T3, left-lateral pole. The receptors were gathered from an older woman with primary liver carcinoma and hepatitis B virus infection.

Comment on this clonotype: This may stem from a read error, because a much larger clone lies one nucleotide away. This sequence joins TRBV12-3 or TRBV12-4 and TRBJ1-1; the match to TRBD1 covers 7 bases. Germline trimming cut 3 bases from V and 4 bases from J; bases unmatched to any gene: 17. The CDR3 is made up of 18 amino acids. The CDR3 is CASSLVRGMGALITEAFF. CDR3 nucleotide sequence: TGTGCCAGCAGTTTGGTCAGGGGGATGGGGGCACTCATCACTGAAGCTTTCTTT.

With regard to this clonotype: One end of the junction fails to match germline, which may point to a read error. The DNA for the CDR3 is TGCACCAGCAGCTTCCACTCGGACCCAAAGGCCCGGTACTTC. Translated, it gives CTSSFHSDPKARYF. The J gene is TRBJ2-5, the V gene TRBV5-1; D gene uncertain. The CDR3 sequence is 14 residues long. Germline CDR1 reads SGHRS; CDR2 reads YFSETQ.

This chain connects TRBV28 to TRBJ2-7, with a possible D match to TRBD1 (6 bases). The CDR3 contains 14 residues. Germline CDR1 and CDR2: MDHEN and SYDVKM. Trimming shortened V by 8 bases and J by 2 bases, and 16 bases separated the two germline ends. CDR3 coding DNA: TGTGCCAGCGGGGCCTCGGACAGAGCCTACGAGCAGTACTTC. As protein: CASGASDRAYEQYF.

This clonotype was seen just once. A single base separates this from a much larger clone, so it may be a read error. The CDR3 protein is CASSSGTRYEFSDTQYF. The CDR3 DNA reads as TGTGCCAGCAGCTCCGGGACACGGTACGAGTTTTCAGATACGCAGTATTTT. The gene calls are TRBV11-2 and TRBJ2-3, with D possibly matching TRBD1 (6 bases). Germline CDR1 is SGHAT and CDR2 is FQNNGV. V shed 4 bases and J shed 4 bases, with 21 bases lying between them. The CDR3 consists of 17 residues. Full variable domain (outside the CDR3, taken from reference TRBV11-2 and TRBJ2-3): EAGVAQSPRYKIIEKRQSVAFWCNPISGHATLYWYQQILGQGPKLLIQFQNNGVVDDSQLPKDRFSAERLKGVDSTLKIQPAKLEDSAVYLCASSSGTRYEFSDTQYFGPGTRLTVL.

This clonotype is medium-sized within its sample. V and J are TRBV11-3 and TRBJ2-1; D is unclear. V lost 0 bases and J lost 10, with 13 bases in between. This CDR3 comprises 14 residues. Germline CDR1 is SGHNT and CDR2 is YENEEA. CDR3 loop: CASSLDNQGVEQFF. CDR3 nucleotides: TGTGCCAGCAGCTTAGATAACCAAGGAGTGGAGCAGTTCTTC.

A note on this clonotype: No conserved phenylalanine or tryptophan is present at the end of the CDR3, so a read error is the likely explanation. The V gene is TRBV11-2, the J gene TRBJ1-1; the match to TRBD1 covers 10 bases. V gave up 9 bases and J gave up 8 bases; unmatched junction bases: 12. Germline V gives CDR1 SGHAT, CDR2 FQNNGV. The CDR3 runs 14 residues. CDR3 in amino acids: CASSPLGQGGEAFL. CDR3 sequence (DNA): TGTGCCAGTAGCCCGCTTGGACAGGGGGGAGAAGCTTTCTTA.

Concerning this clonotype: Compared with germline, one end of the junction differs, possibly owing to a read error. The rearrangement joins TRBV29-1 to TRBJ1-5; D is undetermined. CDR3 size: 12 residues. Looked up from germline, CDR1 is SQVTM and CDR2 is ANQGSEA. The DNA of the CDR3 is TGCAGCGTTGCGACCTCTTCTCAGCCCCGGCATTTT. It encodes CSVATSSQPRHF.

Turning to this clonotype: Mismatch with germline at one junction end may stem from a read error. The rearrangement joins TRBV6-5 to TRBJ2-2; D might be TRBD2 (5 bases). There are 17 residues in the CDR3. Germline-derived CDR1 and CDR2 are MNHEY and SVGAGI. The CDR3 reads CASSYSMWSLSAGELSF. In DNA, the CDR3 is TGTGCCAGCAGTTACTCGATGTGGAGCCTCAGTGCCGGGGAGCTGTCTTTT.

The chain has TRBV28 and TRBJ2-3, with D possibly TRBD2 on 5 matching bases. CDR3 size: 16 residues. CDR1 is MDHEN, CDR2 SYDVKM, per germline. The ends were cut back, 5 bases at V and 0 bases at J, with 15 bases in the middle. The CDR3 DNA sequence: TGTGCCAGCAGTCACCAGGACTTATCTAGCACAGATACGCAGTATTTT. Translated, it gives CASSHQDLSSTDTQYF.

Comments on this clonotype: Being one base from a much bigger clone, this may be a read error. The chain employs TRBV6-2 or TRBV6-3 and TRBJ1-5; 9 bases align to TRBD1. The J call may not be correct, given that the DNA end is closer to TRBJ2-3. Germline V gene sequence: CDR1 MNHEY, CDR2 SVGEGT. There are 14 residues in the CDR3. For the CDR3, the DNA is TGTGCCAGCAGCTACACAGGGGGCACTCAGCCCCAGTATTTT. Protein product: CASSYTGGTQPQYF.

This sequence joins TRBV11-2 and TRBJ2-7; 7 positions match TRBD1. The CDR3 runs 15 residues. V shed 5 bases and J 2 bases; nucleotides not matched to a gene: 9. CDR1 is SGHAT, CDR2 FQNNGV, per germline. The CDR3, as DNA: TGTGCCAGCAGCACAACAGGGGACACCCCCTACGAGCAGTACTTC. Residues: CASSTTGDTPYEQYF.

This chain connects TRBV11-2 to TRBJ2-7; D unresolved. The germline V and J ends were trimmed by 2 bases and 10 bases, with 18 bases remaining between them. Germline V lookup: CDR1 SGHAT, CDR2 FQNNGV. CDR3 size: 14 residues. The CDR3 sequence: CASSLWGTSYKQYF. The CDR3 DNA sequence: TGTGCCAGCAGCTTATGGGGAACTTCCTACAAACAGTACTTC.

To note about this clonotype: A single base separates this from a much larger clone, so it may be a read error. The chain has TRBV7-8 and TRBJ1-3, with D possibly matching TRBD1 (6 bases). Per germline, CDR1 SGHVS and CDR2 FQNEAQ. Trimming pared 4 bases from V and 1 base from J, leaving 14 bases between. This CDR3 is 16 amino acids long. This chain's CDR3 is CASSSVRGPSGNTIYF. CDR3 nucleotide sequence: TGTGCCAGCAGCTCGGTACGGGGGCCATCTGGAAACACCATATATTTT.

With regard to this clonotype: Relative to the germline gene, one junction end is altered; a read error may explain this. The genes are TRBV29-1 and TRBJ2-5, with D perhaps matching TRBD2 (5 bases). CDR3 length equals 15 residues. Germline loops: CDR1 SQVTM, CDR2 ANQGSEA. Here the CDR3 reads CSVEGVGNGQATQYF. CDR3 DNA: TGTAGCGTTGAAGGTGTAGGAAATGGTCAAGCGACCCAGTACTTC.

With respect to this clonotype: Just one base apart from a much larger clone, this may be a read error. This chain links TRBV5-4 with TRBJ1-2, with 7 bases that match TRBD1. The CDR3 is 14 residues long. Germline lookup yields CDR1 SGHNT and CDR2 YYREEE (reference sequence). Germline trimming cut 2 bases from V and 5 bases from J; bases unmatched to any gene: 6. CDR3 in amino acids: CASSFGRGNYGYTF. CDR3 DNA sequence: TGTGCCAGCAGCTTTGGCAGGGGGAATTATGGCTACACCTTC. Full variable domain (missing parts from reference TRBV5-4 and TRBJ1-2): ETGVTQSPTHLIKTRGQQVTLRCSSQSGHNTVSWYQQALGQGPQFIFQYYREEENGRGNFPPRFSGLQFPNYSSELNVNALELDDSALYLCASSFGRGNYGYTFGSGTRLTVV.

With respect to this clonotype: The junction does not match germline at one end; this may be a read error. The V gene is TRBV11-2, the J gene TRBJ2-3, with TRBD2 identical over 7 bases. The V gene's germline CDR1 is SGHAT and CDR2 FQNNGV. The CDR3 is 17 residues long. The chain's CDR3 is CTSSPNRGSRLGDTQYF. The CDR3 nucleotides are TGTACCAGCAGCCCTAATCGCGGGAGCCGGTTAGGAGATACGCAGTATTTT.

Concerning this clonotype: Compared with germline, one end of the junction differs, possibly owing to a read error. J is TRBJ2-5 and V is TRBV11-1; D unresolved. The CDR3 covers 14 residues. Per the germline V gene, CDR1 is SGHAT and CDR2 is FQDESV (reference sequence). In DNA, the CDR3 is TGTGCCGGCAGCTTACTGCGATGCCAAGAGACCCAGTACTTC. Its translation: CAGSLLRCQETQYF.

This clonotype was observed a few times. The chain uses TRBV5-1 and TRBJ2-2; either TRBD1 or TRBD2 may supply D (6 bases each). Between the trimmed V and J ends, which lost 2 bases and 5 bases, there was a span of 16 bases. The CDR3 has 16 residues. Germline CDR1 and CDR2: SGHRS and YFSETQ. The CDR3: CASSFGTQGGTGELFF. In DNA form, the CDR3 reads TGCGCCAGCAGCTTCGGGACACAAGGGGGGACCGGGGAGCTGTTTTTT.

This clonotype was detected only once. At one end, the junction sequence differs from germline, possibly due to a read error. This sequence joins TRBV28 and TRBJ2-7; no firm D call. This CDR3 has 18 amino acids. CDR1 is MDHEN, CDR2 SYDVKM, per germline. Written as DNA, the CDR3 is TGTGTCAGCAGTTTATCTCAAGTCGGATGGGGTAGAAGTTACGAGCAATACTTC. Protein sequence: CVSSLSQVGWGRSYEQYF.

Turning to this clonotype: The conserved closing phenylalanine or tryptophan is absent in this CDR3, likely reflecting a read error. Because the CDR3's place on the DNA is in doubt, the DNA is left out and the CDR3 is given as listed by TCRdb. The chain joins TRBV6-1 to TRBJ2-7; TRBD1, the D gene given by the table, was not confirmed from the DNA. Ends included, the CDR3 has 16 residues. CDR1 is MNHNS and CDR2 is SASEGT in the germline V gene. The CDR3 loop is CASSLDYRKRVHEQCL.

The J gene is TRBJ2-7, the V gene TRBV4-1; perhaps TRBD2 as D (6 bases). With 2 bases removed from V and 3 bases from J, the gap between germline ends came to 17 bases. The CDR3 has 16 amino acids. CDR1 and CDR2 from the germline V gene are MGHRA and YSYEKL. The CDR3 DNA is TGCGCCAGCAGCCAATGGGCCGGACTGGGAGGCTACGAGCAGTACTTC. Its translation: CASSQWAGLGGYEQYF.